This T cell receptor (beta chain) was retrieved from a study of cytomegalovirus exposure and HLA in healthy donors. PCR involved 60 Vbeta and 13 Jbeta primers. Assay used: immunoSEQ multiplex PCR; TCRdb lists only in-frame clones, some missing. The sample carries around 150,000 clones, 75% to 90% recorded once. Turning to this clone: Its specificity is unknown.

Whole-study results and caveats: Later genetic work tied a missense DCLRE1C variant to beta-chain V and J trimming. Most TCR sequences proved rare, with some public TCRs found in many donors.

The CDR3 has 17 residues. CDR1 and CDR2 (germline): SGHRS, YFSETQ. The V segment lost 0 bases and the J segment 7 bases; nucleotides outside the gene matches: 5. Sequenced input: PBMCs. This clonotype originated in a woman under 30 in good health and CMV-seronegative. The V gene is TRBV5-1, the J gene TRBJ2-2; TRBD2 matches 14 bases. The CDR3 region is CASSLGLAGGPGGELFF. In DNA, the CDR3 is TGCGCCAGCAGCTTGGGACTAGCGGGAGGGCCCGGCGGGGAGCTGTTTTTT.